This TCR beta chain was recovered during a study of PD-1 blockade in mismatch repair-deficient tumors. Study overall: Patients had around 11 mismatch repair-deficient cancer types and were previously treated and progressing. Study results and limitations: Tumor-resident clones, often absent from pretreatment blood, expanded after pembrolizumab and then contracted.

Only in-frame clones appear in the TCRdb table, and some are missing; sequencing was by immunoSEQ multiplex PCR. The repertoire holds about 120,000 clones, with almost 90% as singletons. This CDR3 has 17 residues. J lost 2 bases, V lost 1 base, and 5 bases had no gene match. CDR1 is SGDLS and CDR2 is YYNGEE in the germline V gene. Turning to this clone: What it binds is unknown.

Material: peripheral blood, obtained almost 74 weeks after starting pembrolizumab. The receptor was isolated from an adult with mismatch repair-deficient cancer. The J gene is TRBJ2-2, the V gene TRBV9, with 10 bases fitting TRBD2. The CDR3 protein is CASSVTTSGHNTGELFF. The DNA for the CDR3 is TGTGCCAGCAGCGTAACGACTAGCGGGCATAACACCGGGGAGCTGTTTTTT.